This TCR beta chain derives from a study of shared clonotypes between healthy human individuals. Whole-study results and caveats: The study found roughly 5% of naive CD4 clonotypes shared across a few donors. The study generally estimated greater richness for naive than memory subsets.

The CDR3 is 16 amino acids. Germline CDR1 and CDR2: LNHDA and SQIVND (reference sequence). With 2 bases removed from V and 1 base from J, the gap between germline ends came to 13 bases. Note on this clone: Its antigen is not known.

It was CD45RO-negative cells, positively selected for CCR7, that made up naive CD8 cells, with terminally differentiated effector memory CD45RA+ cells excluded. The method was immunoSEQ multiplex PCR; TCRdb's version includes in-frame clones alone and lacks a portion of them. The table has about 2.2 million clones, about 93% seen once. This chain joins TRBV19 and TRBJ2-3, with no clear D. The sequencing input was naive CD8+ T cells from PBMCs. The receptor was derived from a man aged 18 to 29 in good health. Some clones in this sample may be carry-over from other donors' samples. CDR3: CASSIFLVYGTDTQYF. Written as DNA, the CDR3 is TGTGCCAGTAGTATATTCCTAGTCTACGGCACAGATACGCAGTATTTT.